The rows below give T cell receptor beta chains drawn from one sample of a study of kidney transplant recipient with SARS-CoV-2 infection. TCRdb recomputed calls from the reads with MiXCR, one row per CDR3 protein. The sample carries fewer than 250,000 distinct CDR3 sequences, roughly 26% recorded once. Sequencing used a blood sample, obtained at baseline and on approximately day 120 from a kidney transplant recipient. The receptors here all came from a male patient aged 30 to 39 who had COVID-19 and was a kidney transplant recipient. The graft donor may have given rise to some T cells. CDR3s include the opening cysteine and the closing phenylalanine or tryptophan. The D gene is left open where the match is weak. Clone size is shown for a subset of rows, as once, few, many or a class of expanded clone.

TGTGCCACCGGAAGGACATCGCCCTACGAGCAGTACTTC	CATGRTSPYEQYF	TRBV10-3	many	NA	TRBJ2-7
TGTGCCAGCAGCCGTCGGGAGGGTGTCGAAGAGACCCAGTACTTC	CASSRREGVEETQYF	TRBV7-9	many	TRBD2	TRBJ2-5
TGTGCCAGCAGCCAAGAGGCTCTAGCGGGAGGGGATACGCAGTATTTT	CASSQEALAGGDTQYF	TRBV3-1	many	TRBD2	TRBJ2-3
TGTGCCAGCATTCGTATCGTACCAGGAAAGACCTATGGCTACACCTTC	CASIRIVPGKTYGYTF	TRBV5-4	many	NA	TRBJ1-2
TGTGCTAGTGGTTTGGACGGAGTTGGGGGGCCCCTCCACTTT	CASGLDGVGGPLHF	TRBV12-5	many	NA	TRBJ1-6
TGTGCCAGCAGTGTTGTTGGCTCTATGCGAAAGACCTATGGCTACACCTTC	CASSVVGSMRKTYGYTF	TRBV6-1	many	NA	TRBJ1-2
TGTGCCACCAGCAGAGATAAACAGTTGAAGGAGACCCAGTACTTC	CATSRDKQLKETQYF	TRBV15	NA	NA	TRBJ2-5
TGTGCCAGCAGCTACGGGTCTAACACAGATACGCAGTATTTT	CASSYGSNTDTQYF	TRBV11-2	few	NA	TRBJ2-3
TGTGCCAGCAGTGAATATCCCCCGCGGATCTACGGCACAGATACGCAGTATTTT	CASSEYPPRIYGTDTQYF	TRBV25-1	few	NA	TRBJ2-3
TGCAGTGCTAGAGATCGGACAGGGTACATCGGGGAGCTGTTTTTT	CSARDRTGYIGELFF	TRBV20-1	once	TRBD1	TRBJ2-2
TGTGCCAGCAGCCGGAGGAGCGGTCTTGGGGGTACGCAGTATTTT	CASSRRSGLGGTQYF	TRBV28	many	NA	TRBJ2-3
TGTGCCAGCAGCTTATCAAAGATAGAGCCCGGGGAGCTGTTTTTT	CASSLSKIEPGELFF	TRBV7-2	many	NA	TRBJ2-2
TGTGCCAGCAGCCAAGATATGGCGGCCGGGGAGCTGTTTTTT	CASSQDMAAGELFF	TRBV3-1	many	NA	TRBJ2-2
TGTGCCTGGAGTGTACCTGGGTCCGGGAATCAGCCCCAGCATTTT	CAWSVPGSGNQPQHF	TRBV30	NA	NA	TRBJ1-5
TGTGCCAGTAGAACTACAGGTTCCTCTGGAAACACCATATATTTT	CASRTTGSSGNTIYF	TRBV19	many	NA	TRBJ1-3
TGTGCCAGCAGCCAAGAATATGTAGCGGGAGGCTACGAGCAGTACTTC	CASSQEYVAGGYEQYF	TRBV3-1	many	TRBD2	TRBJ2-7
TGTGCCAGCAGCCTCGGGACTCCCATTTCAGGCTTGACCGGGGAGCTGTTTTTT	CASSLGTPISGLTGELFF	TRBV3-1	many	NA	TRBJ2-2
TGTGCCAGCAGCTCTCGGGATTACGAGCAGTACTTC	CASSSRDYEQYF	TRBV7-6	many	NA	TRBJ2-7
TGTGCCAGCAGTACGGGACAGGGGGCATTGGACACTGAAGCTTTCTTT	CASSTGQGALDTEAFF	TRBV12-3/TRBV12-4	many	TRBD1	TRBJ1-1
TGTGCCACCAGTGATTTCCACAGGTCTAGTGAGCAGTTCTTC	CATSDFHRSSEQFF	TRBV24-1	NA	NA	TRBJ2-1
TGTGCCACCAGATCCGGGGTTGGGAGCAATCAGCCCCAGCATTTT	CATRSGVGSNQPQHF	TRBV15	many	NA	TRBJ1-5
TGCAGTGCTAGAGATTGGACTAGCGGGGACGACTACAATGAGCAGTTCTTC	CSARDWTSGDDYNEQFF	TRBV20-1	few	TRBD2	TRBJ2-1
TGTGCCAGCAGTCCCCCCCTGGACAGCAACGAGCAGTACTTC	CASSPPLDSNEQYF	TRBV6-5	many	NA	TRBJ2-7
TGTGCCAGCAGTTATCCCCCCGACGCGAGAAACACCATATATTTT	CASSYPPDARNTIYF	TRBV6-6	many	NA	TRBJ1-3
TGTGCCAGCAGCCCGGGACCTTATAATACACCCCTCCACTTT	CASSPGPYNTPLHF	TRBV7-2	NA	NA	TRBJ1-6
TGTGCCAGCAGTGAAGGGTGGAGAGCAAATCAGCCCCAGCATTTT	CASSEGWRANQPQHF	TRBV2	many	NA	TRBJ1-5
TGCAGTGCTAGAGATGTGGGACAGGGTGACAATCAGCCCCAGCATTTT	CSARDVGQGDNQPQHF	TRBV20-1	NA	TRBD1	TRBJ1-5
TGTGCCAGCAGTTTAGGGGGGGGCCGACGCTACACCTTC	CASSLGGGRRYTF	TRBV27	many	NA	TRBJ1-2
TGTGCCAGTAGTATAGGCAGGACGCCCTATGGCTACACCTTC	CASSIGRTPYGYTF	TRBV19	NA	NA	TRBJ1-2
TGTGCAAGTCGCGCAAACAGGGAGGCTAATGAAAAACTGTTTTTT	CASRANREANEKLFF	TRBV12-2	many	NA	TRBJ1-4
TGTGCCAGCAGCTGTACGATGTTTACCCGAAAGACCTATGGCTACACCTTC	CASSCTMFTRKTYGYTF	TRBV7-8	NA	NA	TRBJ1-2
TGTGCCAGCAGTGGTAGCGGGGGGCTCTACAATGAGCAGTTCTTC	CASSGSGGLYNEQFF	TRBV6-1	NA	TRBD2	TRBJ2-1